This T cell receptor (beta chain) was found in a study of blood T cell repertoires in COVID-19. A Seattle source enrolled patients during active infection and followed them longitudinally. Generated by immunoSEQ multiplex PCR, the TCRdb table keeps only in-frame clones and is missing some. The data hold approximately 270,000 clones, with approximately 88% observed a single time. Germline CDR1 and CDR2: SGHTA and FQGNSA. The CDR3 contains 15 residues. Deletions cut 1 base from V and 8 bases from J, with 17 bases between. The origin of this receptor is a woman aged 30 to 39 with COVID-19, enrolled during active disease. The sample consisted of peripheral blood. The V gene is TRBV7-2, the J gene TRBJ1-2; D not resolved. The CDR3 loop is CASSLEGGQTSGYTF. For the CDR3, the DNA is TGTGCCAGCAGCTTAGAGGGTGGGCAGACTAGCGGCTACACCTTC.